This T cell receptor beta chain emerged from a study of cytomegalovirus exposure and HLA in healthy donors. The primer mix had 60 Vbeta and 13 Jbeta primers. The table came from immunoSEQ multiplex PCR; TCRdb's copy has only in-frame clones and leaves some out. This table holds roughly 190,000 clones, roughly four fifths found once. This clone was found once. Trimming shortened V by 2 bases and J by 12 bases, and 22 bases separated the two germline ends. The CDR3 spans 15 residues. Germline lookup yields CDR1 KGHSH and CDR2 LQKENI. The chain recombines TRBV18 with TRBJ1-2; D is perhaps TRBD1 (5 bases). The receptor comes from a woman aged 25 to 39 in good health and CMV-seropositive. Sequences were obtained from PBMCs. The CDR3 here is CASSPFSGQAPSHTF. The DNA of the CDR3 is TGTGCCAGCTCACCATTCTCCGGACAAGCTCCTTCACACACCTTC.